A selection of T cell receptor beta chains follows, all from one sample in a study of CD8 T cells in ankylosing spondylitis. One entry per CDR3 protein, called by TCRdb with MiXCR from the 5' RACE reads. The sample carries about 400,000 distinct CDR3 sequences, 20% to 25% recorded once. Specimen: blood, either unsorted or a sorted T cell fraction (not recorded which). The receptor source for this set is a male donor with ankylosing spondylitis. CDR3s include the opening cysteine and the closing phenylalanine or tryptophan. The order of the fields is V gene, clone size, D gene, J gene, CDR3 DNA, CDR3 protein. The D gene is left open where the match is weak. Not all rows give a size; the values are once, few, many and, for expanded clones, a class.

V: TRBV9
size: -
D: TRBD1
J: TRBJ2-2
DNA: TGTGCCAGCAGCGTAGTGGGACAGGGCTCGGCCGGGGAGCTGTTTTTT
CDR3: CASSVVGQGSAGELFF

V: TRBV6-1
size: few
D: TRBD2
J: TRBJ2-7
DNA: TGTGCCAGCAGTCGCCCGACTAGCGGGCTGTACGAGCAGTACTTC
CDR3: CASSRPTSGLYEQYF

V: TRBV12-3/TRBV12-4
size: few
D: TRBD2
J: TRBJ2-1
DNA: TGTGCCAGCAGTCCGGGACTAGTTTCCTACAATGAGCAGTTCTTC
CDR3: CASSPGLVSYNEQFF

V: TRBV20-1
size: -
D: -
J: TRBJ2-2
DNA: TGCAGTGCCCCCCGCGATCCCGGGGAGCTGTTTTTT
CDR3: CSAPRDPGELFF

V: TRBV20-1
size: -
D: TRBD1
J: TRBJ2-1
DNA: TGCAGTGCCGGCGGACAGGGGGCTTACAATGAGCAGTTCTTC
CDR3: CSAGGQGAYNEQFF

V: TRBV12-3/TRBV12-4
size: few
D: -
J: TRBJ2-7
DNA: TGTGCCAGCAATGTTGGACAGAATACCCACGAGCAGTACTTC
CDR3: CASNVGQNTHEQYF

V: TRBV28
size: -
D: -
J: TRBJ2-3
DNA: TGTGCCAGCAGTTCCCCCCAACGGGTCTACACAGATACGCAGTATTTT
CDR3: CASSSPQRVYTDTQYF

V: TRBV29-1
size: -
D: -
J: TRBJ1-2
DNA: TGCAGCGTCTACAGGGCTGGCTACACCTTC
CDR3: CSVYRAGYTF

V: TRBV4-2
size: once
D: TRBD2
J: TRBJ2-3
DNA: TGTGCCAGCAGCCAAGGCGGGAGAACAGATACGCAGTATTTT
CDR3: CASSQGGRTDTQYF

V: TRBV9
size: few
D: -
J: TRBJ1-2
DNA: TGTGCCAGCAGCGTAGCCTCCACAGCTGCCAACTATGGCTACACCTTC
CDR3: CASSVASTAANYGYTF

V: TRBV11-2
size: -
D: -
J: TRBJ2-1
DNA: TGTGCCAGCAGCGCGACTAGAGCGACGCACAATGAGCAGTTCTTC
CDR3: CASSATRATHNEQFF

V: TRBV27
size: few
D: -
J: TRBJ1-2
DNA: TGTGCCAGCAGTAAGACATCCCTAGCTGGCTACACCTTC
CDR3: CASSKTSLAGYTF

V: TRBV19
size: few
D: -
J: TRBJ2-1
DNA: TGTGCCAGTAACCTATACCCGGACGAGTACAATGAGCAGTTCTTC
CDR3: CASNLYPDEYNEQFF

V: TRBV30
size: few
D: TRBD1
J: TRBJ1-4
DNA: TGTGCCATCGGACAGGGCTCAACTAATGAAAAACTGTTTTTT
CDR3: CAIGQGSTNEKLFF

V: TRBV12-3/TRBV12-4
size: -
D: -
J: TRBJ2-3
DNA: TGTGCCAGCAGCCCCAGTGGGGGAATTGGAGATACGCAGTATTTT
CDR3: CASSPSGGIGDTQYF

V: TRBV28
size: -
D: -
J: TRBJ2-1
DNA: TGTGCCAGCAGTTCTGGGAACAATGAGCAGTTCTTC
CDR3: CASSSGNNEQFF

V: TRBV11-1
size: few
D: -
J: TRBJ2-5
DNA: TGTGCCAGCAGCTTATCAGGGGTAGGAGAGACCCAGTACTTC
CDR3: CASSLSGVGETQYF

V: TRBV29-1
size: -
D: -
J: TRBJ2-1
DNA: TGCAGCGTTCGAGGGAGTAGGCACAATGAGCAGTTCTTC
CDR3: CSVRGSRHNEQFF

V: TRBV20-1
size: -
D: -
J: TRBJ2-1
DNA: TGCAGTGCTAGCTATTTGCCCGAGTTTAACAATGAGCAGTTCTTC
CDR3: CSASYLPEFNNEQFF

V: TRBV4-1
size: -
D: TRBD2
J: TRBJ2-2
DNA: TGCGCCAGCCAGACGGGGGGAGGAACCGGGGAGCTGTTTTTT
CDR3: CASQTGGGTGELFF

V: TRBV11-3
size: -
D: -
J: TRBJ2-2
DNA: TGTGCCAGCAGCTTGAGGGAGGCTTTGACCGGGGAGCTGTTTTTT
CDR3: CASSLREALTGELFF

V: TRBV27
size: -
D: TRBD2
J: TRBJ2-3
DNA: TGTGCCAGCAGTACTAGCGGGACGAGGACAGATACGCAGTATTTT
CDR3: CASSTSGTRTDTQYF

V: TRBV28
size: -
D: TRBD1
J: TRBJ2-4
DNA: TGTGCCAGCAATCCGTCCGGACAGGGGGCAAACATTCAGTACTTC
CDR3: CASNPSGQGANIQYF